This T cell receptor (beta chain) was identified during a study of T cell changes during pregnancy in multiple sclerosis. This clone turned up a few times. Trimming removed 4 bases from V and 4 bases from J, with 16 bases in between. This CDR3 spans 15 amino acids. Germline V gene data show CDR1 as MGHRA and CDR2 as YSYEKL. This table comes from immunoSEQ multiplex PCR, and its TCRdb copy is limited to in-frame clones, with some not included. The table records fewer than 35,000 clones, 90% of them present only once. The sequencing used CD4+ T cells from peripheral blood mononuclear cells, collected in the third trimester of pregnancy. This chain joins TRBV4-1 and TRBJ1-2; D unresolved. This clonotype originated in a female donor in good health, enrolled as a control in a pregnancy study. The CDR3 here is CASSLLEEGSYGYTF. CDR3 DNA: TGCGCCAGCAGCCTCCTTGAGGAGGGATCCTATGGCTACACCTTC.